This T cell receptor beta chain comes out of a study of CXCR3-negative and CXCR3-positive naive CD8 T cells. In regard to this clonotype: Its antigen is undetermined.

The V gene's germline CDR1 is MGHRA and CDR2 YSYEKL. The CDR3 totals 13 residues. It was by 5' RACE with UMI labels that the TRB cDNA libraries were prepared. TCRdb reanalyzed the 5' RACE reads, giving one entry per CDR3 protein sequence and no DNA. The sample totals some 8,700 distinct CDR3 sequences. Those CD8+ T cells considered naive were CD45RO-CCR7+CD27+CD95-. Study-wide points: Comparably high diversity was seen in both naive subsets, and much lower diversity in memory CD8+ cells. Expression of CXCR3 was partially reduced after cryopreservation, and fresh PBMCs were used in most assays. With respect to TRBV-TRBJ usage, naive CXCR3-negative and CXCR3-positive cells were similar; memory differed.

The receptor was isolated from a human donor in good health. Some clones in this sample may be carry-over from other donors' samples. The sample comprised naive CXCR3- CD8+ T cells from blood. Subset given: CD45RO-CCR7+CD27+CD95- naive CD8+ T cells lacking CXCR3 (TNR3-). The rearrangement uses TRBV4-1 and TRBJ1-1; the D gene TCRdb calls, TRBD1, cannot be checked with no DNA. This CDR3 reads CASSQGGDSEAFF.